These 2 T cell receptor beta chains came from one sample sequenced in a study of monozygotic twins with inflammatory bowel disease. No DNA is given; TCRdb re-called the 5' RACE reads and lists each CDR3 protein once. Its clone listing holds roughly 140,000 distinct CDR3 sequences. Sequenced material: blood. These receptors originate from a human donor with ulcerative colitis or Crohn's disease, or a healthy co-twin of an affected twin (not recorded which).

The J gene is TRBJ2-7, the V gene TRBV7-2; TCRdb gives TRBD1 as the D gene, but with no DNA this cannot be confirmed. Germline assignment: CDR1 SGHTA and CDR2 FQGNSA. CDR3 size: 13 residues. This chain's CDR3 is CASSLERVGGQYF.

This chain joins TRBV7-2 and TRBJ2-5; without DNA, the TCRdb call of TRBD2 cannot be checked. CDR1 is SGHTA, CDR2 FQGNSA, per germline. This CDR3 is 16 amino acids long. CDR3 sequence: CASSYLRWAEGETQYF. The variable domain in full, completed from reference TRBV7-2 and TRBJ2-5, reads GAGVSQSPSNKVTEKGKDVELRCDPISGHTALYWYRQSLGQGLEFLIYFQGNSAPDKSGLPSDRFSAERTGGSVSTLTIQRTQQEDSAVYLCASSYLRWAEGETQYFGPGTRLLVL.